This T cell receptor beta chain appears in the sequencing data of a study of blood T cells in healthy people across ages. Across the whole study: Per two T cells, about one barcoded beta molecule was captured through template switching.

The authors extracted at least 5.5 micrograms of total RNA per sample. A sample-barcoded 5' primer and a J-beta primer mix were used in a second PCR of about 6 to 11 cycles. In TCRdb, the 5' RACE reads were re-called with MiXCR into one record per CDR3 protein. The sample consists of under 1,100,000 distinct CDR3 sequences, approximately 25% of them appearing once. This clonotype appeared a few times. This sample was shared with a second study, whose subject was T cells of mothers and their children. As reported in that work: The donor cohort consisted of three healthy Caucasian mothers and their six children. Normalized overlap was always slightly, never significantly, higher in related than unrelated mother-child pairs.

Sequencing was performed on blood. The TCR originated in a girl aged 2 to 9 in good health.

The CDR3 nucleotides are TGTGCCAGCAGCCCGGCGGAGGGCTTGGGGGATACGCAGTATTTT. Protein sequence: CASSPAEGLGDTQYF. The gene calls are TRBV7-9 and TRBJ2-3; D is possibly TRBD2 (6 bases). CDR1 SEHNR and CDR2 FQNEAQ come from the germline V gene (reference sequence). V lost 5 bases and J 6 bases, leaving 18 bases between the germline ends. This CDR3 is built from 15 residues.